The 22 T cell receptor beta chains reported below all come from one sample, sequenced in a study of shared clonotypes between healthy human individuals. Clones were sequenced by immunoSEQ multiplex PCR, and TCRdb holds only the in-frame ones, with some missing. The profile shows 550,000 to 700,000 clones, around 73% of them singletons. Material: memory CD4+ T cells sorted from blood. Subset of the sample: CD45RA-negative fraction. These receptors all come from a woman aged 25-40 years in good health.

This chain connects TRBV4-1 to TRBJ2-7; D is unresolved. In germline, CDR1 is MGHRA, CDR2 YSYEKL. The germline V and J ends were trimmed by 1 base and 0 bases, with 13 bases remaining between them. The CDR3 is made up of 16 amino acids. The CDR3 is CASSQGRSSSSYEQYF. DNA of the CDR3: TGCGCCAGCAGCCAAGGTCGCAGTTCTAGCTCCTACGAGCAGTACTTC.

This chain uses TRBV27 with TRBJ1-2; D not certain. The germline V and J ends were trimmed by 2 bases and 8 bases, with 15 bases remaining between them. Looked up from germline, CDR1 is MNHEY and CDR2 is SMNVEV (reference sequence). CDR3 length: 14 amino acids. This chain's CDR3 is CASSLGRAGGGYTF. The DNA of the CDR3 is TGTGCCAGCAGTTTAGGGCGGGCAGGCGGGGGCTACACCTTC.

The CDR3 nucleotides are TGCGCCAGCAGCCACGGGACAGGGGCGCCCTACGAGCAGTACTTC. Protein: CASSHGTGAPYEQYF. The chain combines TRBV4-1 with TRBJ2-7; TRBD1 matches at 10 bases. The CDR3 length is 15 residues. CDR1 and CDR2 (germline): MGHRA, YSYEKL. V dropped 3 bases and J dropped 2; count of bases not matched to a gene: 4.

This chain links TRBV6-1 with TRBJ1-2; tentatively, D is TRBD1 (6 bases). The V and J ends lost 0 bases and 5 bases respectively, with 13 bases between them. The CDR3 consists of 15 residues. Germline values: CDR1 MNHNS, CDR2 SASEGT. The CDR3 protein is CASSEAGGGRYGYTF. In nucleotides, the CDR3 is TGTGCCAGCAGTGAAGCGGGGGGGGGCCGATATGGCTACACCTTC.

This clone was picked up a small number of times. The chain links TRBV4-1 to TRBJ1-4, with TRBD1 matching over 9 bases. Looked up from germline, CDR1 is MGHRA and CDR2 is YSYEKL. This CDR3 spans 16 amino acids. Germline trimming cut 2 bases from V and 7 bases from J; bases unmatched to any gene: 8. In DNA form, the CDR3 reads TGCGCCAGCAGCCAAAAGGAAGGGACAGGGAGTGAAAAACTGTTTTTT. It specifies CASSQKEGTGSEKLFF.

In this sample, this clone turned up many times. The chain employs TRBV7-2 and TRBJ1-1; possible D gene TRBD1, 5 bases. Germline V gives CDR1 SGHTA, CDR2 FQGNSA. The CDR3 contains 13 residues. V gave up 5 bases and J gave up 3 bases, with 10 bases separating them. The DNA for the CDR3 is TGTGCCAGCAGCAATCAGGGAGACACTGAAGCTTTCTTT. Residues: CASSNQGDTEAFF. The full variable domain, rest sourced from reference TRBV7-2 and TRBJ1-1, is GAGVSQSPSNKVTEKGKDVELRCDPISGHTALYWYRQSLGQGLEFLIYFQGNSAPDKSGLPSDRFSAERTGGSVSTLTIQRTQQEDSAVYLCASSNQGDTEAFFGQGTRLTVV.

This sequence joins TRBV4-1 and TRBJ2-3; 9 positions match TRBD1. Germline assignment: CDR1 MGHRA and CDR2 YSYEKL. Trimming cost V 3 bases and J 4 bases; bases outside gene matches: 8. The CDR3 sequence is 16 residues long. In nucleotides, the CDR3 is TGCGCCAGCAGCCATCAACCGGGACAGGGAGCAGATACGCAGTATTTT. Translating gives CASSHQPGQGADTQYF.

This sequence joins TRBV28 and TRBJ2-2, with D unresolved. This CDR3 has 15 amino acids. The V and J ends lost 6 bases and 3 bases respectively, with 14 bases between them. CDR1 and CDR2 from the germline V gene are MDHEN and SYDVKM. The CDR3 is CASSVGGLDTGELFF. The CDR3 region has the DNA TGTGCCAGCAGCGTGGGCGGTTTAGACACCGGGGAGCTGTTTTTT.

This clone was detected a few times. CDR3 bases: TGTGCCAGTAGCCCGACTAGCGGGATGACGAGGGAGCAGTACTTC. This translates into CASSPTSGMTREQYF. The V call is TRBV19, the J call TRBJ2-7; 11 bases agree with TRBD2. CDR3 length: 15 residues. V lost 6 bases and J lost 7; bases outside the gene matches: 11. Germline lookup yields CDR1 LNHDA and CDR2 SQIVND (reference sequence).

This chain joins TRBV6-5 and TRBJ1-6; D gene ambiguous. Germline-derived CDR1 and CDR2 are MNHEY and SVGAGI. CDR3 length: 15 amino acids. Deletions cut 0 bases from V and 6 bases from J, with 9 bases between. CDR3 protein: CASSYSPVLNSPLHF. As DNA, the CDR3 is TGTGCCAGCAGTTACTCTCCGGTTCTTAATTCACCCCTCCACTTT.

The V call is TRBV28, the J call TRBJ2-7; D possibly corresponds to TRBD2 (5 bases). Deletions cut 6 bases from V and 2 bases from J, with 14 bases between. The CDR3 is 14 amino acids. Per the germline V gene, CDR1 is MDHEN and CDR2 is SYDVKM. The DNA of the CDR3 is TGTGCCAGCAGCCCCCGGCTAGCCCCCTACGAGCAGTACTTC. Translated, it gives CASSPRLAPYEQYF.

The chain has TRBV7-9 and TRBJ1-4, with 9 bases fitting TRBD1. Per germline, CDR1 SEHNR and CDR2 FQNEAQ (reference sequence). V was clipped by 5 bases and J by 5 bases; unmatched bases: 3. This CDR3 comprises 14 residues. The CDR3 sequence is CASSLTGGNEKLFF. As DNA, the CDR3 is TGTGCCAGCAGCCTGACAGGGGGGAATGAAAAACTGTTTTTT.

The DNA for the CDR3 is TGTGCCAGCAGCCAGGGTGACAGTCTCGGGGCCAACGTCCTGACTTTC. It yields the protein CASSQGDSLGANVLTF. The J gene is TRBJ2-6, the V gene TRBV4-2; possible D gene TRBD1, 5 bases. V was cut by 3 bases and J by 4 bases, with 13 bases left in between. The CDR3 sequence is 16 residues long. CDR1 is LGHNA, CDR2 YNFKEQ, per germline.

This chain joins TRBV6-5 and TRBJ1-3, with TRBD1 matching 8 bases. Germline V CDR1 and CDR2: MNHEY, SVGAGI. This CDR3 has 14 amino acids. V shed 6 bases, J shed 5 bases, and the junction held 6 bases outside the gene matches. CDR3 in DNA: TGTGCCAGCAGGGCCGGACAGGGCCGAAACACCATATATTTT. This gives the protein CASRAGQGRNTIYF.

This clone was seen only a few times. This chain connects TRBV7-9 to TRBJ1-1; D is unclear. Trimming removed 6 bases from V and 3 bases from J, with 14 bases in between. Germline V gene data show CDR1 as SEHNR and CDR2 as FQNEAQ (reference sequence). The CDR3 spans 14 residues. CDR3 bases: TGTGCCAGCAGTTATCCGGGATCCTACACTGAAGCTTTCTTT. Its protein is CASSYPGSYTEAFF.

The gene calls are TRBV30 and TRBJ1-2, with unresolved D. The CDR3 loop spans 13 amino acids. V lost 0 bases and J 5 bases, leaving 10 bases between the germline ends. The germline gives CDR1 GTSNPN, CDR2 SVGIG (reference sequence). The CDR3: CAWSVVASYGYTF. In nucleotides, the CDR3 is TGTGCCTGGAGTGTAGTAGCGAGTTATGGCTACACCTTC.

DNA for the CDR3: TGTGCCAGCAGCTCCTTTAGGACCGGGGAGCTGTTTTTT. Protein: CASSSFRTGELFF. The V gene is TRBV7-2, the J gene TRBJ2-2; no reliable D call. V was cut by 4 bases and J by 5 bases, with 8 bases left in between. The CDR3 has 13 residues. The germline gives CDR1 SGHTA, CDR2 FQGNSA.

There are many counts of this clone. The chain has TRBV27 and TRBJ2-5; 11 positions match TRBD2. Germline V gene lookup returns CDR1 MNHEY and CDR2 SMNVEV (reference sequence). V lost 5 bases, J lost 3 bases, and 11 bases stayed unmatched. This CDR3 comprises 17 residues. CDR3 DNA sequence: TGTGCCAGCAGTCCAAACCGCGGGACTAGCGGCAAAGAGACCCAGTACTTC. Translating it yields CASSPNRGTSGKETQYF.

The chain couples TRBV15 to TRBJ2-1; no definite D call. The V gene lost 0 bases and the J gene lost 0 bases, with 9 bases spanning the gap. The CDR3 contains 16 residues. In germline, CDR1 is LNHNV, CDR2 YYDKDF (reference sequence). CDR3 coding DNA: TGTGCCACCAGCAGAGATAGAGGCGCCTCCTACAATGAGCAGTTCTTC. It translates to CATSRDRGASYNEQFF.

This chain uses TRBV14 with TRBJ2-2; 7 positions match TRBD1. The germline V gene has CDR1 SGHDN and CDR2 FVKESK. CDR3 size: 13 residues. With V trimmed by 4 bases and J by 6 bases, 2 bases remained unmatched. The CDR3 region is CASSRQGAGELFF. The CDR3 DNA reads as TGTGCCAGCAGCCGACAGGGTGCCGGGGAGCTGTTTTTT. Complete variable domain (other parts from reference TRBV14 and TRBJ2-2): EAGVTQFPSHSVIEKGQTVTLRCDPISGHDNLYWYRRVMGKEIKFLLHFVKESKQDESGMPNNRFLAERTGGTYSTLKVQPAELEDSGVYFCASSRQGAGELFFGEGSRLTVL.

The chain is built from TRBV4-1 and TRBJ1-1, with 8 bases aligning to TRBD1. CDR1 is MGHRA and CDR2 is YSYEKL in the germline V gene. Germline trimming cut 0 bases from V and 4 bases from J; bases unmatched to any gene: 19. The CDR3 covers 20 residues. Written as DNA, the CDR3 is TGCGCCAGCAGCCAAGAGCGACAGGGGTATTGGGGGGTTGTTGGCACTGAAGCTTTCTTT. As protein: CASSQERQGYWGVVGTEAFF.

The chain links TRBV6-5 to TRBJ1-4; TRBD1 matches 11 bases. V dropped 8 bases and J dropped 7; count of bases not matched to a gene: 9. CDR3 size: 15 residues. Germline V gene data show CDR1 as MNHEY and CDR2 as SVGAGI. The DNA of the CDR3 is TGTGCCAGCCGCGCCCAGGGACAGGGGGTTGAAAAACTGTTTTTT. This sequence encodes CASRAQGQGVEKLFF.